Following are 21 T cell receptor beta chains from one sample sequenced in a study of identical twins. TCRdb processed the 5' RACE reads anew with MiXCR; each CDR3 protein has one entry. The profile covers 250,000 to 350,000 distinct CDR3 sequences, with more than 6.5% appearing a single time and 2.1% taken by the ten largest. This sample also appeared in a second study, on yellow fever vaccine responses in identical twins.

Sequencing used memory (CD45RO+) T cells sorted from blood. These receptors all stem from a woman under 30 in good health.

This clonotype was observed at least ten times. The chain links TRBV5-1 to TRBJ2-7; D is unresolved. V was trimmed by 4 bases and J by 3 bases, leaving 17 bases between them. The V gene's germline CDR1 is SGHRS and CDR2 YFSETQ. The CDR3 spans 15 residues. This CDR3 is CASSQIPGPYYEQYF. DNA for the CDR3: TGCGCCAGCAGCCAGATCCCGGGTCCATACTACGAGCAGTACTTC.

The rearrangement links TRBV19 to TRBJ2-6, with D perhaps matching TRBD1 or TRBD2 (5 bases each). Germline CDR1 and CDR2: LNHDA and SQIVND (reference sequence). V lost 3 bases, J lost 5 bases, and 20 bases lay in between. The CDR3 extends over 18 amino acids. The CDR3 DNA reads TGTGCCAGTAGTATTTCTGGGACCCCACTTAGTAGGGCCAACGTCCTGACTTTC. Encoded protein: CASSISGTPLSRANVLTF. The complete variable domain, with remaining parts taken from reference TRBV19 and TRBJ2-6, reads DGGITQSPKYLFRKEGQNVTLSCEQNLNHDAMYWYRQDPGQGLRLIYYSQIVNDFQKGDIAEGYSVSREKKESFPLTVTSAQKNPTAFYLCASSISGTPLSRANVLTFGAGSRLTVL.

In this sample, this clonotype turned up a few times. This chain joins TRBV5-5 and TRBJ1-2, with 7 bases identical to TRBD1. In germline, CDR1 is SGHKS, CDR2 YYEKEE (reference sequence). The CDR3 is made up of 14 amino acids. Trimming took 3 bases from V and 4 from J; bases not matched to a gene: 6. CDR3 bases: TGTGCCAGCAGCTCGCCCAGGGACAGCTATGGCTACACCTTC. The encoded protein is CASSSPRDSYGYTF. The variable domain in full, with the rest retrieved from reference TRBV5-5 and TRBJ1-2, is DAGVTQSPTHLIKTRGQQVTLRCSPISGHKSVSWYQQVLGQGPQFIFQYYEKEERGRGNFPDRFSARQFPNYSSELNVNALLLGDSALYLCASSSPRDSYGYTFGSGTRLTVV.

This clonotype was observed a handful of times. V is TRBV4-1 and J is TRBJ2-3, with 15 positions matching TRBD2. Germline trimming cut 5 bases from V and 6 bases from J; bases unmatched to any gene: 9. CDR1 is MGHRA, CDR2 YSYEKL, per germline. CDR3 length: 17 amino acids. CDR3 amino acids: CASSVTRTSGGADTQYF. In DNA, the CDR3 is TGCGCCAGCAGCGTAACCCGGACTAGCGGGGGGGCGGATACGCAGTATTTT.

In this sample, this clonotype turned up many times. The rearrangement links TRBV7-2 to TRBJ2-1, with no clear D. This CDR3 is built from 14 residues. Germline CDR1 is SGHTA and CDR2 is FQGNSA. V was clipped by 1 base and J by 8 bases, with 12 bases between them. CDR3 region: CASSLVADRDEQFF. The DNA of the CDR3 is TGTGCCAGCAGCTTAGTGGCAGACCGGGATGAGCAGTTCTTC.

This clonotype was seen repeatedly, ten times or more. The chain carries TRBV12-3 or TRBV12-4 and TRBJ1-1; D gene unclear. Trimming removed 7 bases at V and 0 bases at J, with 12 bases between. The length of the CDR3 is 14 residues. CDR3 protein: CASTLGSLNTEAFF. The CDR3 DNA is TGTGCCAGCACCCTAGGGAGCTTGAACACTGAAGCTTTCTTT.

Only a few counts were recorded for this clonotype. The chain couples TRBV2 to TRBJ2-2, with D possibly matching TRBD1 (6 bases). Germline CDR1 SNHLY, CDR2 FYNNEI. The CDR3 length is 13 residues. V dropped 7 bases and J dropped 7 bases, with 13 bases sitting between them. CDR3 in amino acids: CASTQLGGGELFF. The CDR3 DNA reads TGTGCCAGCACCCAGCTAGGGGGCGGGGAGCTGTTTTTT.

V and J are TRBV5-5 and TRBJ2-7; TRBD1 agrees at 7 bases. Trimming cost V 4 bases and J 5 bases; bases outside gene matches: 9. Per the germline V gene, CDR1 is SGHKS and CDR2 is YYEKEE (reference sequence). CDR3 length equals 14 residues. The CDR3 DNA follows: TGTGCCAGCAGCAACCGGCAACAGGGGAACGAGCAGTACTTC. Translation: CASSNRQQGNEQYF.

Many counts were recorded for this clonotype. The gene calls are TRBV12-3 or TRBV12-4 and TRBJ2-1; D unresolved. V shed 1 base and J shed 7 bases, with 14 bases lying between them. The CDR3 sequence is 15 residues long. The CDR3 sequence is CASSLGSQTGNEQFF. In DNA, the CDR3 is TGTGCCAGCAGTTTAGGCAGCCAAACGGGTAATGAGCAGTTCTTC.

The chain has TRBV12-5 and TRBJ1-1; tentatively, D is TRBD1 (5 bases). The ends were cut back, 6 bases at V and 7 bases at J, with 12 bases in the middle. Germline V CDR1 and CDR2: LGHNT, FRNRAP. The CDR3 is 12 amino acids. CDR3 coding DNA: TGTGCTAGTGGGCCCGGGGGGAGTGAAGCTTTCTTT. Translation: CASGPGGSEAFF.

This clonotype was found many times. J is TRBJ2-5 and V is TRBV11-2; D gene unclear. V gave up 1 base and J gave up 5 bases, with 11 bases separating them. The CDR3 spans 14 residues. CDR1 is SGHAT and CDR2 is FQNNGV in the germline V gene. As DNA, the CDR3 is TGTGCCAGCAGCTTAGCTACAGTTGGGGAGACCCAGTACTTC. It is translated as CASSLATVGETQYF.

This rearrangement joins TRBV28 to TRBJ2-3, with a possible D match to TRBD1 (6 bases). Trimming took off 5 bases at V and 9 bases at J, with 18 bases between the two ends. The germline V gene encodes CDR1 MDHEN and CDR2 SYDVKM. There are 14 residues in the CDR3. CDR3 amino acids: CASSPHKQGSTQYF. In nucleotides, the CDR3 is TGTGCCAGCAGTCCCCATAAACAGGGATCAACGCAGTATTTT.

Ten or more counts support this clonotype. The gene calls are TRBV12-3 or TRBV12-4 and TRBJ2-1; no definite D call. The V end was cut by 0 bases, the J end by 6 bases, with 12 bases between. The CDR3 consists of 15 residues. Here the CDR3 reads CASSLAGISSNEQFF. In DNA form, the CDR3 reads TGTGCCAGCAGTTTAGCTGGCATATCAAGCAATGAGCAGTTCTTC.

The CDR3 spells CASLGQGLGTGELFF. The CDR3 DNA sequence: TGTGCCAGCCTAGGACAGGGGCTCGGTACCGGGGAGCTGTTTTTT. V and J are TRBV28 and TRBJ2-2, with TRBD1 matching over 9 bases. Germline-derived CDR1 and CDR2 are MDHEN and SYDVKM. J was trimmed by 5 bases and V by 8 bases; bases with no gene match: 9. The CDR3 runs to 15 residues. Full variable domain (outside the CDR3, taken from reference TRBV28 and TRBJ2-2): DVKVTQSSRYLVKRTGEKVFLECVQDMDHENMFWYRQDPGLGLRLIYFSYDVKMKEKGDIPEGYSVSREKKERFSLILESASTNQTSMYLCASLGQGLGTGELFFGEGSRLTVL.

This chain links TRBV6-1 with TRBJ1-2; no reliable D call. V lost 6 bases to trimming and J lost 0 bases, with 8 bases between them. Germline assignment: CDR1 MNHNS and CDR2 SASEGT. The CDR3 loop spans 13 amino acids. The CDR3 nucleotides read TGTGCCAGCAGCCGTCAGGCTAACTATGGCTACACCTTC. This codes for CASSRQANYGYTF.

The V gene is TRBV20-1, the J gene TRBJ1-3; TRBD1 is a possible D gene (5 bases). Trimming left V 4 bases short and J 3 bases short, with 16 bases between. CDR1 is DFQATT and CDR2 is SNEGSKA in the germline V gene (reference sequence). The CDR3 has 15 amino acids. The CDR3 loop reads CSAIRPGSFGNTIYF. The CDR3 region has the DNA TGCAGTGCTATCCGGCCAGGGAGCTTTGGAAACACCATATATTTT.

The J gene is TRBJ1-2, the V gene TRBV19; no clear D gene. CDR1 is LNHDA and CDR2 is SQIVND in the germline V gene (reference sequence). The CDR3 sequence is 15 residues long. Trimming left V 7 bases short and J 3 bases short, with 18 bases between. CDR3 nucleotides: TGTGCCAGTACGACGGCCTCTTGGGCTGACTATGGCTACACCTTC. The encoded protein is CASTTASWADYGYTF.

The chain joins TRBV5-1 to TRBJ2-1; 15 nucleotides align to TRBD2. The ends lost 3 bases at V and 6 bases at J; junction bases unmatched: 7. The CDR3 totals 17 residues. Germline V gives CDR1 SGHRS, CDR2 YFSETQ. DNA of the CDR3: TGCGCCAGCAGCTCCCGAGGGACTAGCGGGGGGCCCAATGAGCAGTTCTTC. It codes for CASSSRGTSGGPNEQFF.

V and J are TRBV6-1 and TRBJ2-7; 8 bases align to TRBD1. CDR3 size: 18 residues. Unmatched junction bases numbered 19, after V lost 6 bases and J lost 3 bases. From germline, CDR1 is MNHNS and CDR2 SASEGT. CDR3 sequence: CASSASSPRRDRFYEQYF. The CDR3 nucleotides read TGTGCCAGCAGCGCCTCTTCCCCCCGTCGGGACAGGTTCTACGAGCAGTACTTC.

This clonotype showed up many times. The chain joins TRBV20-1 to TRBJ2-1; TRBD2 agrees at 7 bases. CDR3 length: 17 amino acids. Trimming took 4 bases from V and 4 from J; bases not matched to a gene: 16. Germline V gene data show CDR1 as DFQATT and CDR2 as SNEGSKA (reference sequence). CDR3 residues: CSAIPPISRERYNEQFF. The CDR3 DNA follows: TGCAGTGCTATCCCCCCCATTTCGCGGGAGAGATACAATGAGCAGTTCTTC.

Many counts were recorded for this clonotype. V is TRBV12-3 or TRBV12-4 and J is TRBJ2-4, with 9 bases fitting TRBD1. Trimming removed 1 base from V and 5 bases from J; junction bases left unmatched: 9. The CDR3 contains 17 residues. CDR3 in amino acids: CASSLEGTGQLQNIQYF. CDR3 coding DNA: TGTGCCAGCAGTTTAGAAGGGACAGGGCAGCTCCAAAACATTCAGTACTTC.